The 29 T cell receptor beta chains below come from one sample, sequenced in a study of CD8 T cells in ankylosing spondylitis. TCRdb fed the 5' RACE reads into MiXCR, producing one record per CDR3 protein. In the table there are 250,000 to 350,000 distinct CDR3 sequences, 20% to 25% of which are singletons. Sequences were obtained from blood, either unsorted or a sorted T cell fraction (not recorded which). Receptors originate from a female donor with ankylosing spondylitis or in good health (not recorded which).

For this clonotype: This may be a read error, as it is one base from a much larger clone. The chain links TRBV12-3 or TRBV12-4 to TRBJ1-1, with D perhaps TRBD1 (5 bases). CDR3 size: 11 residues. The CDR3 sequence is CASRENTEPFF. For the CDR3, the DNA is TGTGCCTCCAGGGAGAACACTGAACCTTTCTTT.

This clonotype has at least ten counts. The J gene is TRBJ2-4, the V gene TRBV20-1, with 9 bases lining up with TRBD2. Germline values: CDR1 DFQATT, CDR2 SNEGSKA (reference sequence). With V trimmed by 2 bases and J by 0 bases, 8 bases remained unmatched. The CDR3 has 17 residues. CDR3 in DNA: TGCAGTGCTAGACGACTAGCGGAGACACTAGCCAAAAACATTCAGTACTTC. It translates to CSARRLAETLAKNIQYF.

The chain combines TRBV4-3 with TRBJ2-6; unclear D gene. CDR1 is LGHNA, CDR2 YSLEER, per germline. V dropped 0 bases and J dropped 0 bases, with 9 bases sitting between them. The CDR3 covers 17 residues. CDR3 in DNA: TGCGCCAGCAGCCAAGATCTTACGGGCTCTGGGGCCAACGTCCTGACTTTC. Its protein product is CASSQDLTGSGANVLTF.

This clonotype was observed a handful of times. The CDR3 sequence is CSARNPNLYEQYF. The CDR3 region has the DNA TGCAGTGCTAGGAACCCCAACCTCTACGAGCAGTACTTC. V and J are TRBV20-1 and TRBJ2-7; no reliable D call. This CDR3 contains 13 residues. V was shortened by 3 bases and J by 3 bases, with 12 bases between the two germline ends. CDR1 DFQATT and CDR2 SNEGSKA come from the germline V gene (reference sequence).

V is TRBV9 and J is TRBJ1-2; D uncertain. CDR1 and CDR2 (germline): SGDLS, YYNGEE. This CDR3 contains 17 residues. V was cut by 2 bases and J by 6 bases, with 23 bases left in between. The CDR3 DNA sequence: TGTGCCAGCAGCGTCGGGGTTCGGGCGGAGCTTAGACATGGCTACACCTTC. The encoded protein is CASSVGVRAELRHGYTF.

The rearrangement uses TRBV7-2 and TRBJ2-7, with a weak D call TRBD2 (7 bases). Germline loops: CDR1 SGHTA, CDR2 FQGNSA. Trimming removed 1 base from V and 0 bases from J, with 16 bases in between. This CDR3 region has 17 residues. CDR3 sequence: CASSLGGGRKNSYEQYF. The CDR3 DNA follows: TGTGCCAGCAGCTTAGGGGGGGGGCGGAAAAACTCCTACGAGCAGTACTTC.

This clonotype has at least ten counts. V is TRBV7-2 and J is TRBJ1-1; D gene uncertain. Germline V gene lookup returns CDR1 SGHTA and CDR2 FQGNSA. V lost 2 bases to trimming and J lost 4 bases, with 14 bases between them. This CDR3 has 15 residues. The CDR3 nucleotides read TGTGCCAGCAGCTTAAGTCAAGGCCTTTTCACTGAAGCTTTCTTT. This gives the protein CASSLSQGLFTEAFF.

This chain uses TRBV4-3 with TRBJ2-1; 7 bases line up with TRBD2. With V trimmed by 0 bases and J by 3 bases, 11 bases remained unmatched. Germline V gene data show CDR1 as LGHNA and CDR2 as YSLEER. This CDR3 has 18 amino acids. The CDR3 loop is CASSQDAGLAAHYNEQFF. The CDR3 DNA reads as TGCGCCAGCAGCCAAGACGCGGGTCTAGCGGCCCACTACAATGAGCAGTTCTTC.

The table lists this clonotype with a few counts. The rearrangement uses TRBV20-1 and TRBJ2-5; TRBD1 agrees at 8 bases. Unmatched junction bases numbered 8, after V lost 3 bases and J lost 5 bases. Germline loops: CDR1 DFQATT, CDR2 SNEGSKA (reference sequence). CDR3 length: 14 residues. The CDR3 here is CSASRTGSGETQYF. CDR3 in DNA: TGCAGTGCTAGCCGGACAGGGTCGGGGGAGACCCAGTACTTC.

The CDR3 DNA follows: TGTGCCAGCAGCGTGTCAGAGTACGAGCAGTACTTC. Translating it yields CASSVSEYEQYF. The rearrangement uses TRBV7-9 and TRBJ2-7; the D is unclear. Germline V gene sequence: CDR1 SEHNR, CDR2 FQNEAQ (reference sequence). There are 12 residues in the CDR3. V was trimmed by 5 bases and J by 4 bases, leaving 9 bases between them.

The V call is TRBV12-3 or TRBV12-4, the J call TRBJ2-3; D is unresolved. This CDR3 is 12 amino acids long. The V end lost 3 bases, the J end lost 4 bases, and 5 bases lay between the germline ends. The CDR3 here is CASSFGSDTQYF. The DNA of the CDR3 is TGTGCCAGCAGTTTCGGCTCAGATACGCAGTATTTT.

This clonotype appeared a few times. J is TRBJ2-1 and V is TRBV5-1; 11 bases align to TRBD2. Germline lookup yields CDR1 SGHRS and CDR2 YFSETQ. J gave up 1 base and V 0 bases, and 0 bases lay outside the gene matches. The CDR3 runs 16 residues. CDR3 sequence: CASSLASGRSYNEQFF. In DNA form, the CDR3 reads TGCGCCAGCAGCTTGGCTAGCGGGAGGTCCTACAATGAGCAGTTCTTC.

This clonotype has ten or more counts. The chain has TRBV7-2 and TRBJ2-3; D is undetermined. The CDR3 has 12 residues. CDR1 is SGHTA and CDR2 is FQGNSA in the germline V gene. The V and J ends lost 4 bases and 6 bases respectively, with 8 bases between them. CDR3 region: CASSSWADTQYF. The CDR3 DNA sequence: TGTGCCAGCAGCTCATGGGCGGATACGCAGTATTTT.

A single count supports this clonotype. This chain links TRBV11-2 with TRBJ2-3, with a weak D call TRBD2 (5 bases). V was shortened by 3 bases and J by 4 bases, with 8 bases between the two germline ends. Germline V gene lookup returns CDR1 SGHAT and CDR2 FQNNGV. This CDR3 is built from 13 residues. CDR3 in amino acids: CASSFRRSDTQYF. The CDR3 region has the DNA TGTGCCAGCAGCTTCCGGAGGTCAGATACGCAGTATTTT.

V gene TRBV7-9 combines with J gene TRBJ1-6; D unresolved. The V and J ends lost 5 bases and 4 bases respectively, with 9 bases between them. Germline lookup yields CDR1 SEHNR and CDR2 FQNEAQ (reference sequence). The CDR3 contains 14 residues. This chain's CDR3 is CASSQTPYNSPLHF. In nucleotides, the CDR3 is TGTGCCAGCAGCCAGACACCTTATAATTCACCCCTCCACTTT.

This chain connects TRBV21-1 to TRBJ1-5; the D call of TRBD1 is as the table states it, not checked on the DNA. TRBV21-1 counts as a pseudogene. The CDR3 runs 16 residues. The CDR3 coding sequence is TGTGCCAGCAGCCCACGGGGGGCATATAGCAATCAGCCCCAGCATTTT. Residues: CASSPRGAYSNQPQHF.

CDR3 nucleotides: TGTGCCACCTCCGCGGACCGCCGCTCTGGAAACACCATATATTTT. This sequence encodes CATSADRRSGNTIYF. The chain employs TRBV7-2 and TRBJ1-3; D unresolved. Trimming shortened V by 10 bases and J by 0 bases, and 16 bases separated the two germline ends. Germline V CDR1 and CDR2: SGHTA, FQGNSA. The CDR3 length is 15 residues.

This clonotype was detected only a few times. V gene TRBV29-1 combines with J gene TRBJ1-2, with D unclear. The CDR3 extends over 14 amino acids. With 0 bases removed from V and 8 bases from J, the gap between germline ends came to 16 bases. In germline, CDR1 is SQVTM, CDR2 ANQGSEA. CDR3 protein: CSVEDTREMRGYTF. CDR3 bases: TGCAGCGTTGAAGATACTAGGGAGATGCGGGGCTACACCTTC.

This clonotype was counted a few times. V usage is TRBV20-1 and J usage is TRBJ1-4; TRBD1 agrees at 7 bases. Losses at the gene ends were 0 bases for V and 6 bases for J; bases not matched to a gene: 4. Germline CDR1 is DFQATT and CDR2 is SNEGSKA (reference sequence). The CDR3 covers 14 residues. CDR3: CSAREPGQHEKLFF. The CDR3 nucleotides read TGCAGTGCTAGAGAGCCGGGACAGCATGAAAAACTGTTTTTT.

The J gene is TRBJ2-7, the V gene TRBV29-1, with D possibly matching TRBD2 (6 bases). V was cut by 3 bases and J by 6 bases, with 18 bases left in between. The CDR3 has 14 amino acids. Germline-derived CDR1 and CDR2 are SQVTM and ANQGSEA. The CDR3 spells CSVDRAGMRGEQYF. For the CDR3, the DNA is TGCAGCGTTGACCGCGCGGGAATGAGGGGCGAGCAGTACTTC.

The chain recombines TRBV7-9 with TRBJ1-4; a weak D match, TRBD1 (5 bases). CDR1 and CDR2 from the germline V gene are SEHNR and FQNEAQ (reference sequence). This CDR3 region has 15 residues. V lost 1 base and J 7 bases, leaving 13 bases between the germline ends. CDR3 in DNA: TGTGCCAGCAGCTTAGTGGCTCAGGGAAGTGAAAAACTGTTTTTT. Protein sequence: CASSLVAQGSEKLFF. The complete variable domain, with remaining parts taken from reference TRBV7-9 and TRBJ1-4, reads DTGVSQNPRHKITKRGQNVTFRCDPISEHNRLYWYRQTLGQGPEFLTYFQNEAQLEKSRLLSDRFSAERPKGSFSTLEIQRTEQGDSAMYLCASSLVAQGSEKLFFGSGTQLSVL.

The table lists this clonotype with many counts. The chain is built from TRBV20-1 and TRBJ2-1; 8 positions agree with TRBD2. Looked up from germline, CDR1 is DFQATT and CDR2 is SNEGSKA (reference sequence). CDR3 size: 13 residues. The CDR3 DNA reads TGCAGCGGAAGCGGGAGACCCGACAATGAGCAGTTCTTC. Translated: CSGSGRPDNEQFF.

This clonotype was picked up many times. The V gene is TRBV7-2, the J gene TRBJ2-1, with a tentative D call TRBD2 (5 bases). CDR3 length equals 14 residues. V lost 1 base, J lost 5 bases, and 9 bases lay in between. In germline, CDR1 is SGHTA, CDR2 FQGNSA. The CDR3 sequence is CASSLVAGNNEQFF. The CDR3 nucleotides read TGTGCCAGCAGCTTAGTTGCGGGCAACAATGAGCAGTTCTTC. The full variable domain, with the rest looked up from reference TRBV7-2 and TRBJ2-1, is GAGVSQSPSNKVTEKGKDVELRCDPISGHTALYWYRQSLGQGLEFLIYFQGNSAPDKSGLPSDRFSAERTGGSVSTLTIQRTQQEDSAVYLCASSLVAGNNEQFFGPGTRLTVL.

This clonotype was observed a few times. V usage is TRBV2 and J usage is TRBJ2-7; the match to TRBD2 covers 11 bases. This CDR3 has 17 amino acids. The germline gives CDR1 SNHLY, CDR2 FYNNEI. The trim removed 3 bases at V and 2 bases at J, leaving 9 bases unmatched. In nucleotides, the CDR3 is TGTGCCAGCAGTGAGCCCATGACTAGCGGGATCACCTACGAGCAGTACTTC. Protein: CASSEPMTSGITYEQYF.

The chain employs TRBV30 and TRBJ2-1, with 12 bases identical to TRBD2. Per the germline V gene, CDR1 is GTSNPN and CDR2 is SVGIG (reference sequence). V trimming: 1 base; J trimming: 0 bases; junction bases outside the gene matches: 13. The CDR3 contains 20 residues. The CDR3 is CAWSGGGPTSGRISYNEQFF. The CDR3 region has the DNA TGTGCCTGGAGTGGGGGGGGGCCTACTAGCGGGAGGATCTCCTACAATGAGCAGTTCTTC.

This clonotype turned up a few times. The rearrangement uses TRBV2 and TRBJ2-1, with D hard to call. CDR3 length equals 12 residues. Trimming removed 5 bases from V and 2 bases from J, with 4 bases in between. The germline CDR1 and CDR2 sequences are SNHLY and FYNNEI. CDR3 DNA: TGTGCCAGCAGTACGGCCTACAATGAGCAGTTCTTC. Translated, it gives CASSTAYNEQFF.

This clonotype was detected a few times. The chain has TRBV20-1 and TRBJ2-1, with D possibly TRBD2 on 5 matching bases. The germline V and J ends were trimmed by 1 base and 0 bases, with 13 bases remaining between them. The CDR3 length is 16 residues. The germline gives CDR1 DFQATT, CDR2 SNEGSKA (reference sequence). Here the CDR3 reads CSARGRGSSSYNEQFF. CDR3 bases: TGCAGTGCTAGAGGTCGGGGTTCGAGCTCCTACAATGAGCAGTTCTTC.

This clonotype was detected ten times or more. The chain joins TRBV24-1 to TRBJ2-1; no clear D. CDR3 size: 11 residues. V shed 6 bases and J shed 6 bases, with 5 bases lying between them. Germline lookup yields CDR1 KGHDR and CDR2 SFDVKD. DNA of the CDR3: TGTGCCACCAGTAATACCAATGAGCAGTTCTTC. It translates to CATSNTNEQFF.

There are a few counts of this clonotype. This chain links TRBV19 with TRBJ2-1; 8 nucleotides match TRBD2. CDR3 size: 16 residues. Germline V gene data show CDR1 as LNHDA and CDR2 as SQIVND (reference sequence). V shed 5 bases and J 5 bases; nucleotides not matched to a gene: 11. Here the CDR3 reads CASSFYGTRGHNEQFF. In DNA form, the CDR3 reads TGTGCCAGTAGTTTCTACGGGACTAGGGGTCACAATGAGCAGTTCTTC.